The clone carrying this T cell receptor beta chain was counted only a few times. Stability of Graves' hyperthyroidism was defined as absent ophthalmopathy progression within 18 months. PBMCs stemmed from 10 ml fresh peripheral blood. This entry comes from a study of T cells in Graves' hyperthyroidism and ophthalmopathy. The source material, RNA transcripts, was used to amplify TCR beta CDR3 regions. The HTBI primer set served for first-round RT-PCR of the TCR CDR3. MiXCR, run by TCRdb on the multiplex PCR reads, gives a single entry per CDR3 protein. The data hold roughly 170,000 distinct CDR3 sequences, with about 18% observed a single time. The V end was cut by 4 bases, the J end by 5 bases, with 17 bases between. The CDR3 runs 15 residues. The V gene's germline CDR1 is MGHRA and CDR2 YSYEKL.

The J gene is TRBJ1-1, the V gene TRBV4-1; no definite D call. The receptor comes from a woman aged 45-65 years with Graves' hyperthyroidism. The sequenced sample consisted of blood. CDR3 sequence reads: CASSPPIRKETEAFF. For the CDR3, the DNA is TGCGCCAGCAGCCCCCCTATAAGGAAGGAGACTGAAGCTTTCTTT.